This T cell receptor (beta chain) stems from a study of cytomegalovirus exposure and HLA in healthy donors. The germline V gene has CDR1 SGHVS and CDR2 FNYEAQ. With V trimmed by 1 base and J by 6 bases, 5 bases remained unmatched. This CDR3 spans 15 amino acids. In the PCR, 60 Vbeta and 13 Jbeta primers were used. Assay used: immunoSEQ multiplex PCR; TCRdb lists only in-frame clones, some missing. The sample shows around 130,000 clones, around 78% of them seen only once. The sequenced sample consisted of PBMCs. J is TRBJ2-1 and V is TRBV7-6; 8 bases fit TRBD2. The TCR was taken from a woman aged 35 to 49 in good health and CMV-seronegative. CDR3 residues: CASSLGAGVINEQFF. In DNA form, the CDR3 reads TGTGCCAGCAGCTTAGGAGCGGGAGTGATCAATGAGCAGTTCTTC. Together with reference TRBV7-6 and TRBJ2-1, the CDR3 gives the full variable domain: GAGVSQSPRYKVTKRGQDVALRCDPISGHVSLYWYRQALGQGPEFLTYFNYEAQQDKSGLPNDRFSAERPEGSISTLTIQRTEQRDSAMYRCASSLGAGVINEQFFGPGTRLTVL.